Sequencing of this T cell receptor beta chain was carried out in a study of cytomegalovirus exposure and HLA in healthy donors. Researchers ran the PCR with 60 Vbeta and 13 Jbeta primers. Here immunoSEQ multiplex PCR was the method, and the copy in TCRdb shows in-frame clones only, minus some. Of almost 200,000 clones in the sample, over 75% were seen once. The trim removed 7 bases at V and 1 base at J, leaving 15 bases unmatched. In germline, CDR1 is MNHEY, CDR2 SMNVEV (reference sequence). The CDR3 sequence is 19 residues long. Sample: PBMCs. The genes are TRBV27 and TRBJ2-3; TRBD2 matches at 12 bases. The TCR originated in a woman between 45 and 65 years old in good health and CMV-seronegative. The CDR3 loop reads CASTRTSGARRRGTDTQYF. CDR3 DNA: TGTGCCAGCACAAGGACTAGCGGGGCTCGTAGGAGAGGCACAGATACGCAGTATTTT.